The T cell receptor beta chain described here comes from a study of cytomegalovirus exposure and HLA in healthy donors. Turning to this clone: Its target is not known.

Sequenced by immunoSEQ multiplex PCR; TCRdb stores in-frame clones only, minus some. The top ten clones hold over 3% of a sample with 130,000 or so clones, roughly 86% of them seen once. Study findings and constraints: In a later analysis, first-cohort TCR clusters were found to tend to co-occur in the 95 to 150 validation repertoires. Diagnosis of cytomegalovirus status made by the classifier reportedly showed high specificity and sensitivity. Altogether, some 170 TCR beta chains were recorded as cytomegalovirus-associated.

The CDR3 covers 20 residues. V gave up 0 bases and J gave up 5 bases, with 28 bases separating them. The germline V gene encodes CDR1 KGHSY and CDR2 FQNENV. The clonotype originates from a young man in good health and CMV-seronegative. The sample taken for sequencing was PBMCs. This sequence joins TRBV16 and TRBJ1-2; D gene uncertain. This chain's CDR3 is CASSQSGNRETLGEGYGYTF. The CDR3 DNA is TGTGCCAGCAGCCAATCCGGAAATAGGGAGACACTCGGAGAAGGGTATGGCTACACCTTC.